A single sample gave rise to the 31 T cell receptor beta chains below, sequenced in a study of T cells in Graves' hyperthyroidism and ophthalmopathy (dated by TCRdb to the late 2010s). Library generation was performed with multiplex PCR. These reads were obtained on an Illumina HiSeq 2000. The TCR beta CDR3 regions were amplified from RNA transcripts. The first round of RT-PCR for the TCR CDR3 was performed with the HTBI primer set and the Qiagen OneStep RT-PCR kit. TCRdb applied fastp at Q25 and MiXCR to the public reads, then kept only in-frame beta chains. For every CDR3 protein sequence, its rows merge into one entry that carries the most common genes and DNA. This sample lists fewer than 750,000 distinct CDR3 sequences; roughly 15% were detected once. The ten largest clones capture roughly 4.3% of the sample. The sample was blood. Source of these receptors: a woman between 40 and 55 years old with Graves' ophthalmopathy.

This clonotype was seen many times. The chain carries TRBV12-3 or TRBV12-4 and TRBJ1-1; 8 nucleotides line up with TRBD1. This CDR3 spans 14 amino acids. Trimming took 9 bases from V and 2 from J; bases not matched to a gene: 8. Written as DNA, the CDR3 is TGTGCCAGTCAACCGGACAGGGTCAACACTGAAGCTTTCTTT. Encoded protein: CASQPDRVNTEAFF.

This clonotype was seen repeatedly, ten times or more. V usage is TRBV25-1 and J usage is TRBJ2-7; no reliable D call. In germline, CDR1 is MGHDK, CDR2 SYGVNS. This CDR3 comprises 13 residues. V was pared by 1 base and J by 1 base, with 5 bases between. CDR3 in amino acids: CASSESQSYEQYF. In DNA, the CDR3 is TGTGCCAGCAGTGAATCACAGTCCTACGAGCAGTACTTC.

The chain carries TRBV6-2 or TRBV6-3 and TRBJ1-5; D is ambiguous. Trimming removed 2 bases from V and 1 base from J, with 9 bases in between. Per the germline V gene, CDR1 is MNHEY and CDR2 is SVGEGT. The length of the CDR3 is 15 residues. The DNA of the CDR3 is TGTGCCAGCAGTTACCCCGACACCAGCAATCAGCCCCAGCATTTT. It translates to CASSYPDTSNQPQHF.

By frequency in the sample, this clonotype is medium-sized. This chain links TRBV12-3 or TRBV12-4 with TRBJ2-5; D is uncertain. V dropped 5 bases and J dropped 0 bases, with 13 bases sitting between them. The CDR3 sequence is 15 residues long. The CDR3 is CASSPPNWYQETQYF. The CDR3 DNA is TGTGCCAGCAGTCCCCCCAATTGGTACCAAGAGACCCAGTACTTC.

The chain couples TRBV11-1 to TRBJ2-6; 8 nucleotides align to TRBD1. The V and J ends lost 5 bases and 0 bases, in that order; junction bases with no gene match: 9. The CDR3 runs to 18 residues. CDR1 is SGHAT and CDR2 is FQDESV in the germline V gene (reference sequence). CDR3 in amino acids: CASSPSGTGVSGANVLTF. CDR3 nucleotide sequence: TGTGCCAGCAGCCCGTCCGGGACAGGCGTCTCTGGGGCCAACGTCCTGACTTTC.

In this sample, this clonotype turned up many times. J is TRBJ2-7 and V is TRBV12-3 or TRBV12-4, with 10 bases identical to TRBD2. The CDR3 runs to 15 residues. The V and J ends lost 5 bases and 4 bases, in that order; junction bases with no gene match: 8. This CDR3 reads CASSGVEAGGYEQYF. CDR3 nucleotides: TGTGCCAGCAGTGGGGTCGAAGCGGGAGGGTACGAGCAGTACTTC.

The chain links TRBV27 to TRBJ2-7; perhaps TRBD1 as D (6 bases). V lost 10 bases and J 6 bases, leaving 13 bases between the germline ends. Looked up from germline, CDR1 is MNHEY and CDR2 is SMNVEV (reference sequence). The CDR3 consists of 11 residues. The CDR3 DNA sequence: TGTGCCACTCATACCAGGGGCGAGCAGTACTTC. Encoded protein: CATHTRGEQYF.

V and J are TRBV20-1 and TRBJ1-1, with no clear D. Germline V gene data show CDR1 as DFQATT and CDR2 as SNEGSKA (reference sequence). The CDR3 runs to 16 residues. V was cut by 0 bases and J by 0 bases, with 14 bases left in between. The CDR3: CSARDQAVGLNTEAFF. In DNA, the CDR3 is TGCAGTGCTAGAGATCAGGCAGTCGGCCTGAACACTGAAGCTTTCTTT.

This clonotype was counted at least ten times. V is TRBV5-8 and J is TRBJ2-5; 11 bases align to TRBD1. The CDR3 sequence is 16 residues long. After removal of 1 base from V and 5 bases from J, the junction contained 7 bases not matched to a gene. CDR1 SGHTS and CDR2 YDEGEE come from the germline V gene. CDR3 bases: TGTGCCAGCAGCTTGTTGGGACAGGGGGAGGGGGAGACCCAGTACTTC. It specifies CASSLLGQGEGETQYF.

This clonotype was recorded a few times. The gene calls are TRBV20-1 and TRBJ2-4; D call uncertain. The CDR3 covers 16 residues. The V end lost 4 bases, the J end lost 0 bases, and 16 bases lay between the germline ends. CDR1 DFQATT and CDR2 SNEGSKA come from the germline V gene (reference sequence). As DNA, the CDR3 is TGCAGTGCTATTCTTCGAGGAGATTTAGCCAAAAACATTCAGTACTTC. This translates into CSAILRGDLAKNIQYF.

This clonotype was counted many times. This rearrangement joins TRBV15 to TRBJ2-7, with D uncertain. The CDR3 is made up of 14 amino acids. Germline lookup yields CDR1 LNHNV and CDR2 YYDKDF (reference sequence). Trimming took 2 bases from V and 2 from J, leaving 10 bases between them. CDR3 in DNA: TGTGCCACCAGCAGACCCCCGGCGACCTACGAGCAGTACTTC. It yields the protein CATSRPPATYEQYF.

This clonotype is deemed medium-sized. This chain links TRBV20-1 with TRBJ1-1; TRBD1 matches at 10 bases. Germline trimming cut 5 bases from V and 4 bases from J; bases unmatched to any gene: 4. This CDR3 region has 13 residues. Germline values: CDR1 DFQATT, CDR2 SNEGSKA (reference sequence). The CDR3 coding sequence is TGCAGTGCTCGGACAGGGGGATCCACTGAAGCTTTCTTT. The encoded protein is CSARTGGSTEAFF.

The chain has TRBV27 and TRBJ2-2; D unresolved. The CDR3 consists of 16 residues. Germline CDR1 and CDR2: MNHEY and SMNVEV (reference sequence). V was cut by 7 bases and J by 6 bases, with 21 bases left in between. The CDR3 loop reads CASTPALPGVAGELFF. CDR3 DNA sequence: TGTGCCAGCACCCCGGCCCTGCCTGGGGTCGCCGGGGAGCTGTTTTTT.

Many counts were recorded for this clonotype. The junction departs from the called germline gene at one end, perhaps through a read error. The rearrangement uses TRBV2 and TRBJ2-5; a possible D gene is TRBD2 (5 bases). The germline V gene has CDR1 SNHLY and CDR2 FYNNEI. The CDR3 contains 10 residues. The CDR3 DNA follows: TGTGCCAGCAGTGGGGAGAGCCAGTACTTC. Its protein product is CASSGESQYF.

At least ten counts were recorded for this clonotype. The rearrangement uses TRBV6-5 and TRBJ1-6; TRBD1 might be the D (5 bases). Trimming removed 0 bases from V and 4 bases from J, with 16 bases in between. Germline V gene sequence: CDR1 MNHEY, CDR2 SVGAGI. The CDR3 consists of 18 residues. For the CDR3, the DNA is TGTGCCAGCAGTTACTCGAGTGGGGCAGCAGAATATAATTCACCCCTCCACTTT. It yields the protein CASSYSSGAAEYNSPLHF.

This clonotype came up many times. The chain has TRBV7-2 and TRBJ1-3; D is uncertain. Germline CDR1 reads SGHTA; CDR2 reads FQGNSA. The V gene lost 2 bases and the J gene lost 4 bases, with 9 bases spanning the gap. The CDR3 length is 14 residues. In DNA, the CDR3 is TGTGCCAGCAGCTTATGGGTTTCCGGAAACACCATATATTTT. Amino acid sequence: CASSLWVSGNTIYF.

This clonotype came up once. V and J are TRBV24-1 and TRBJ1-2; D remains unclear. Germline assignment: CDR1 KGHDR and CDR2 SFDVKD. V was clipped by 1 base and J by 8 bases, with 10 bases between them. The CDR3 length is 13 residues. CDR3 nucleotide sequence: TGTGCCACCAGTGATTTTGCGGGAAGCGGCTACACCTTC. Residues: CATSDFAGSGYTF.

The rearrangement joins TRBV11-2 to TRBJ1-1; D perhaps matches TRBD1 (5 bases). V was cut by 6 bases and J by 7 bases, with 12 bases left in between. CDR3 size: 12 residues. Germline V CDR1 and CDR2: SGHAT, FQNNGV. The CDR3 loop is CASRQQANEAFF. For the CDR3, the DNA is TGTGCCAGCAGACAACAGGCGAATGAAGCTTTCTTT.

This clonotype was detected many times. The rearrangement joins TRBV7-8 to TRBJ2-4; D is perhaps TRBD1 (6 bases). V was cut by 7 bases and J by 0 bases, with 22 bases left in between. This CDR3 has 18 amino acids. Germline V CDR1 and CDR2: SGHVS, FQNEAQ. Here the CDR3 DNA reads TGTGCCAGCACCCCCCCCGGGACACCGATGGAAGCCAAAAACATTCAGTACTTC. Residues: CASTPPGTPMEAKNIQYF.

This clonotype was seen repeatedly, ten times or more. J is TRBJ2-5 and V is TRBV5-4; 10 bases line up with TRBD1. After removal of 4 bases from V and 2 bases from J, the junction contained 5 bases not matched to a gene. Germline CDR1 and CDR2: SGHNT and YYREEE (reference sequence). This CDR3 has 15 residues. In DNA, the CDR3 is TGTGCCAGCAGCGTGACGGGACAGGGGCAAGAGACCCAGTACTTC. Translation: CASSVTGQGQETQYF. The full variable domain, in which reference TRBV5-4 and TRBJ2-5 provide the parts outside the CDR3, is ETGVTQSPTHLIKTRGQQVTLRCSSQSGHNTVSWYQQALGQGPQFIFQYYREEENGRGNFPPRFSGLQFPNYSSELNVNALELDDSALYLCASSVTGQGQETQYFGPGTRLLVL.

The table lists this clonotype with a few counts. The chain uses TRBV6-1 and TRBJ1-3; D gene uncertain. The CDR3 is 13 amino acids. Per the germline V gene, CDR1 is MNHNS and CDR2 is SASEGT. V was trimmed by 2 bases and J by 2 bases, leaving 4 bases between them. The CDR3 coding sequence is TGTGCCAGCAGTGAATCGGCTGGAAACACCATATATTTT. This gives the protein CASSESAGNTIYF.

This sequence joins TRBV20-1 and TRBJ2-7; TRBD2 agrees at 10 bases. J lost 0 bases, V lost 2 bases, and 4 bases had no gene match. Germline-derived CDR1 and CDR2 are DFQATT and SNEGSKA (reference sequence). The CDR3 is 15 amino acids. For the CDR3, the DNA is TGCAGTGCTAGACTTAGCGGGAGGAGCTCCTACGAGCAGTACTTC. Amino acid sequence: CSARLSGRSSYEQYF.

This CDR3 reads CASSNLAGGTGELFF. Written as DNA, the CDR3 is TGTGCCAGTAGTAACTTAGCGGGAGGCACCGGGGAGCTGTTTTTT. The chain uses TRBV19 and TRBJ2-2; 10 bases line up with TRBD2. Germline CDR1 LNHDA, CDR2 SQIVND (reference sequence). The CDR3 is 15 residues long. J was trimmed by 4 bases and V by 4 bases; bases with no gene match: 3.

This clonotype was found many times. The CDR3 reads CASSLSSGTGTNQPQHF. The CDR3 DNA is TGTGCCAGCAGTTTATCGTCCGGGACAGGGACCAATCAGCCCCAGCATTTT. The chain couples TRBV27 to TRBJ1-5; TRBD1 matches at 9 bases. The trim removed 0 bases at V and 3 bases at J, leaving 6 bases unmatched. This CDR3 has 17 amino acids. Germline CDR1 is MNHEY and CDR2 is SMNVEV (reference sequence).

This clonotype was observed at least ten times. This chain connects TRBV12-3 or TRBV12-4 to TRBJ2-7; 10 nucleotides match TRBD1. V was pared by 5 bases and J by 5 bases, with 9 bases of the junction left unmatched. This CDR3 spans 15 amino acids. The CDR3 DNA reads as TGTGCCAGCAGTCAGACAGGGGGCGTACGGCACGAGCAGTACTTC. This translates into CASSQTGGVRHEQYF.

This clonotype was observed at least ten times. A single base separates this from a much larger clone, so it may be a read error. The rearrangement uses TRBV6-1 and TRBJ2-7, with D unresolved. CDR1 and CDR2 (germline): MNHNS, SASEGT. The V gene lost 8 bases and the J gene lost 2 bases, with 19 bases spanning the gap. The CDR3 totals 15 residues. The CDR3 bases are TGTGCCAGCGGTGCCCTCAGAGACGGTGCCTACGAGCAGTACTTC. The encoded protein is CASGALRDGAYEQYF.

This sequence joins TRBV6-1 and TRBJ1-1; D not certain. The CDR3 is made up of 14 amino acids. Germline V gene sequence: CDR1 MNHNS, CDR2 SASEGT. V lost 6 bases and J 1 base, leaving 12 bases between the germline ends. This CDR3 reads CASRPDATNTEAFF. CDR3 in DNA: TGTGCCAGCAGACCTGACGCCACGAACACTGAAGCTTTCTTT.

Many counts were recorded for this clonotype. V and J are TRBV7-9 and TRBJ2-5; D could derive from TRBD1 or TRBD2 (5 bases each). V was cut by 5 bases and J by 4 bases, with 14 bases left in between. The germline CDR1 and CDR2 sequences are SEHNR and FQNEAQ (reference sequence). This CDR3 spans 14 amino acids. CDR3 in DNA: TGTGCCAGCAGCATGGGACGGGTTATAGAGACCCAGTACTTC. The encoded protein is CASSMGRVIETQYF.

This clonotype was counted at least ten times. The gene calls are TRBV28 and TRBJ2-7; the D is unclear. Between the trimmed V and J ends, which lost 9 bases and 5 bases, there was a span of 23 bases. CDR3 length: 15 residues. The germline V gene encodes CDR1 MDHEN and CDR2 SYDVKM. The CDR3 DNA reads TGTGCCAGATTCCGGGTGGGCCGCCGACTGGACGAGCAGTACTTC. Its protein product is CARFRVGRRLDEQYF.

This clonotype was found many times. This sequence joins TRBV28 and TRBJ2-7, with 9 bases fitting TRBD2. The length of the CDR3 is 18 residues. V gave up 5 bases and J gave up 0 bases; unmatched junction bases: 14. Germline V gene data show CDR1 as MDHEN and CDR2 as SYDVKM. The CDR3, as DNA: TGTGCCAGCAGTCCCTGGGGGCCTAGCGGGACCCACTCCTACGAGCAGTACTTC. This translates into CASSPWGPSGTHSYEQYF.

This clonotype was seen repeatedly, ten times or more. The V and J genes are TRBV20-1 and TRBJ2-7; 7 positions match TRBD1. With 1 base clipped from V and 6 bases from J, the junction kept 6 bases outside the gene matches. The CDR3 sequence is 13 residues long. Germline assignment: CDR1 DFQATT and CDR2 SNEGSKA (reference sequence). The CDR3 region is CSARGDRVTEQYF. The CDR3 region has the DNA TGCAGTGCTAGAGGTGACAGGGTAACCGAGCAGTACTTC.